These 12 T cell receptor beta chains were sequenced from one sample in a study of beta chain features in type 1 diabetes. Reverse transcribing all isolated RNA meant expressed TCRB transcripts were sequenced. TCRdb keeps only in-frame clones here, not all; method: immunoSEQ multiplex PCR. The sample lists under 300,000 clones; 25% to 35% were seen once. Material for sequencing was central memory CD4+ T cells from blood. These TCRs come from a man in his thirties or forties in good health.

This clone showed up just a few times. The J gene is TRBJ2-6, the V gene TRBV28, with TRBD1 matching 8 bases. The V segment lost 7 bases and the J segment 2 bases; nucleotides outside the gene matches: 1. This CDR3 has 14 amino acids. Germline V gene data show CDR1 as MDHEN and CDR2 as SYDVKM. Here the CDR3 reads CASTGGAGANVLTF. CDR3 bases: TGTGCCAGCACAGGGGGCGCTGGGGCCAACGTCCTGACTTTC. The entire variable domain, with the rest obtained from reference TRBV28 and TRBJ2-6, is as follows: DVKVTQSSRYLVKRTGEKVFLECVQDMDHENMFWYRQDPGLGLRLIYFSYDVKMKEKGDIPEGYSVSREKKERFSLILESASTNQTSMYLCASTGGAGANVLTFGAGSRLTVL.

In this sample, this clone turned up many times. V is TRBV7-2 and J is TRBJ2-3, with 7 bases identical to TRBD2. The V segment lost 1 base and the J segment 6 bases; nucleotides outside the gene matches: 10. This CDR3 has 16 residues. Germline loops: CDR1 SGHTA, CDR2 FQGNSA. CDR3 DNA sequence: TGTGCCAGCAGCTTAGGGGCAAGCGGGACCCCCGATACGCAGTATTTT. This encodes CASSLGASGTPDTQYF.

The V and J genes are TRBV7-9 and TRBJ2-3; tentative D call: TRBD1 (5 bases). Per germline, CDR1 SEHNR and CDR2 FQNEAQ (reference sequence). There are 14 residues in the CDR3. V was clipped by 1 base and J by 2 bases, with 7 bases between them. The CDR3 DNA reads TGTGCCAGCAGCTTAGGCAGGGACACAGATACGCAGTATTTT. Its translation: CASSLGRDTDTQYF. Full variable domain (missing parts from reference TRBV7-9 and TRBJ2-3): DTGVSQNPRHKITKRGQNVTFRCDPISEHNRLYWYRQTLGQGPEFLTYFQNEAQLEKSRLLSDRFSAERPKGSFSTLEIQRTEQGDSAMYLCASSLGRDTDTQYFGPGTRLTVL.

This clone has only a few counts. V usage is TRBV30 and J usage is TRBJ2-3; 11 nucleotides align to TRBD2. Germline V gene lookup returns CDR1 GTSNPN and CDR2 SVGIG (reference sequence). CDR3 length equals 15 residues. The J segment lost 7 bases and the V segment lost 0 bases, leaving 6 bases of the junction unmatched. In DNA, the CDR3 is TGTGCCTGGAGTGTCCGGCTAGCGGGAGGCAATACGCAGTATTTT. It translates to CAWSVRLAGGNTQYF.

The sample holds many counts of this clone. The J gene is TRBJ2-3, the V gene TRBV10-3, with D uncertain. This CDR3 is 14 amino acids long. The V gene lost 2 bases and the J gene lost 4 bases, with 10 bases spanning the gap. Germline-derived CDR1 and CDR2 are ENHRY and SYGVKD. Here the CDR3 DNA reads TGTGCCATCAGTGAGGAGCTGGGGTCAGATACGCAGTATTTT. It translates to CAISEELGSDTQYF.

The gene calls are TRBV2 and TRBJ2-1; a weak D match, TRBD1 (6 bases). The V end lost 7 bases, the J end lost 14 bases, and 15 bases lay between the germline ends. The CDR3 is made up of 11 amino acids. CDR1 and CDR2 from the germline V gene are SNHLY and FYNNEI. Here the CDR3 DNA reads TGTGCCAGCATCCTGCAGGGGCGTAAGTTCTTC. Its protein product is CASILQGRKFF. The variable domain in full, completed from reference TRBV2 and TRBJ2-1, reads EPEVTQTPSHQVTQMGQEVILRCVPISNHLYFYWYRQILGQKVEFLVSFYNNEISEKSEIFDDQFSVERPDGSNFTLKIRSTKLEDSAMYFCASILQGRKFFGPGTRLTVL.

This chain uses TRBV30 with TRBJ2-5; 7 bases fit TRBD1. Germline trimming cut 0 bases from V and 5 bases from J; bases unmatched to any gene: 9. Germline values: CDR1 GTSNPN, CDR2 SVGIG (reference sequence). This CDR3 is built from 15 residues. CDR3 loop: CAWSVQGSYGETQYF. CDR3 in DNA: TGTGCCTGGAGTGTACAGGGGAGTTATGGGGAGACCCAGTACTTC.

The chain employs TRBV5-6 and TRBJ2-6, with D possibly TRBD1 on 6 matching bases. The germline V gene encodes CDR1 SGHDT and CDR2 YYEEEE. Trimming pared 5 bases from V and 3 bases from J, leaving 9 bases between. The CDR3 has 14 residues. CDR3 in amino acids: CASRIGGGANVLTF. The CDR3, as DNA: TGTGCCAGCAGAATAGGGGGTGGGGCCAACGTCCTGACTTTC.

The chain couples TRBV29-1 to TRBJ2-3; D gene uncertain. V was clipped by 7 bases and J by 0 bases, with 14 bases between them. The V gene's germline CDR1 is SQVTM and CDR2 ANQGSEA. The CDR3 contains 14 residues. In nucleotides, the CDR3 is TGCAGCGATGAGGCGGCCCCTAGCACAGATACGCAGTATTTT. Protein product: CSDEAAPSTDTQYF.

For this clone: Distinct nucleotide sequences in the sample also encode this CDR3. V and J are TRBV18 and TRBJ2-5; no clear D. Germline loops: CDR1 KGHSH, CDR2 LQKENI. V dropped 2 bases and J dropped 1 base, with 5 bases sitting between them. The CDR3 loop spans 13 amino acids. The CDR3 coding sequence is TGTGCCAGCTCACCAGGCCCCCAAGAGACCCAGTACTTC. The encoded protein is CASSPGPQETQYF.

This clone was observed a handful of times. V gene TRBV7-9 combines with J gene TRBJ2-1; 8 bases line up with TRBD2. The CDR3 loop spans 17 amino acids. The V segment lost 1 base and the J segment 9 bases; nucleotides outside the gene matches: 14. CDR1 and CDR2 from the germline V gene are SEHNR and FQNEAQ (reference sequence). Here the CDR3 DNA reads TGTGCCAGCAGCTTAGATCCCCCGGGACTAGGCTTTAGTGAGCAGTTCTTC. Its protein is CASSLDPPGLGFSEQFF. Filled out from reference TRBV7-9 and TRBJ2-1, the complete variable domain reads DTGVSQNPRHKITKRGQNVTFRCDPISEHNRLYWYRQTLGQGPEFLTYFQNEAQLEKSRLLSDRFSAERPKGSFSTLEIQRTEQGDSAMYLCASSLDPPGLGFSEQFFGPGTRLTVL.

CDR3 loop: CASRRASYNEQFF. The CDR3 coding sequence is TGTGCCAGCCGGCGCGCCTCCTACAATGAGCAGTTCTTC. V is TRBV6-1 and J is TRBJ2-1; D not certain. V was pared by 8 bases and J by 0 bases, with 8 bases between. Germline V gives CDR1 MNHNS, CDR2 SASEGT. The CDR3 has 13 residues.